This T cell receptor beta chain was profiled in a study of PD-L1 blockade in urothelial cancer. The overall study: Prior exposure to chemotherapy in patients amounted to 0 to 3 regimens received. Blood underwent analysis 3 weeks (second dose) and 6 weeks after treatment began. The median number of T cells present in blood samples was about 130,000.

Described time point: pretreatment peripheral blood. Urothelial carcinoma, locally advanced or metastatic, affected the patients. The CDR3 has 15 amino acids. The J segment lost 0 bases and the V segment lost 6 bases, leaving 7 bases of the junction unmatched. In germline, CDR1 is LNHDA, CDR2 SQIVND (reference sequence). The protocol was immunoSEQ multiplex PCR, while the TCRdb copy is restricted to in-frame clones and leaves out a portion. The table lists tens of thousands of clones, 70% to 90% of them singletons. This chain connects TRBV19 to TRBJ2-7; 8 nucleotides agree with TRBD2. This TCR was recovered from a man aged 70-80 years with urothelial cancer. The sequencing used PBMCs, collected around atezolizumab (anti-PD-L1) treatment. The CDR3 bases are TGTGCCAGTAGCCATAAGCGGGAGCCCTCCTACGAGCAGTACTTC. It yields the protein CASSHKREPSYEQYF.